The source of this T cell receptor (beta chain) is a study of patients and donors after allogeneic stem cell transplantation (dated by TCRdb to about 2020). CDR1 and CDR2 are read off the germline V gene (reference sequence) as DFQATT and SNEGSKA. The CDR3 starts with the cysteine, ends with the phenylalanine, and has 16 residues. The sequence is cut down to CDR3 DNA, 48 bases in frame from base 1. From V the trimming removes 6 bases and from J it removes 0 bases, while the gene matches leave 9 bases of the junction unaccounted for. The protocol used for the library was RT-PCR. Sequencing relied on a NextSeq 550. TCRdb handled the public reads itself, with Q25 trimming in fastp and clone calling in MiXCR, and kept productive beta chains. CDR3 protein sequences are deduplicated, and each keeps its most common genes and DNA. The sample table shows about a million distinct CDR3 sequences, and about 20% are seen once. 5% to 7.5% of the sample is taken by the ten largest.

As regards this clonotype: The clone's antigen remains unknown. Base quality data are lacking; no much larger clone is found one base away.

This receptor was taken from a human donor who was either an allogeneic HSCT recipient or a stem cell or donor lymphocyte infusion donor (not recorded which). It is not recorded whose cells these are; they may come from a transplant donor. Sequencing was carried out using blood, either unsorted or a sorted T cell fraction (not recorded which). The chain is made from TRBV20-1 and TRBJ2-3; TRBD2 aligns with 10 central bases. The DNA reads as follows: TGCAGTGCCCATCCCCTAGCGGGGGTCAGCACAGATACGCAGTATTTT. Its coded protein is CSAHPLAGVSTDTQYF.